Listed here are 2 T cell receptor beta chains from one sample, sequenced in a study of CD4 T cells in relation to SARS-CoV-2 and coronaviruses. Data came from immunoSEQ multiplex PCR; TCRdb stores just in-frame clones and leaves some out. The table has under 90,000 clones, more than 80% seen once. Unexposed donor CD4+ T cells date from about 2011-2018, before the COVID-19 pandemic. The source material was naive CD4+ T cells from PBMCs. Indicated subset: naive CD4+ T cells isolated by negative enrichment. Receptors originate from a human donor in good health.

This clone was seen once. The rearrangement joins TRBV5-4 to TRBJ2-1; 7 bases fit TRBD1. The length of the CDR3 is 15 residues. The trim removed 0 bases at V and 6 bases at J, leaving 6 bases unmatched. CDR1 is SGHNT, CDR2 YYREEE, per germline (reference sequence). CDR3 in amino acids: CASSLEGAFANEQFF. DNA of the CDR3: TGTGCCAGCAGCTTGGAGGGGGCCTTCGCCAATGAGCAGTTCTTC.

The chain links TRBV6-5 to TRBJ2-7, with TRBD2 identical over 11 bases. CDR1 is MNHEY and CDR2 is SVGAGI in the germline V gene. Trimming removed 7 bases from V and 3 bases from J; junction bases left unmatched: 2. CDR3 length: 13 residues. CDR3 in amino acids: CASIAGGVYEQYF. CDR3 bases: TGTGCCAGCATAGCGGGAGGGGTCTACGAGCAGTACTTC.